The source of this TCR beta chain is a study of blood T cell repertoires in COVID-19. Enrolled through a virtual design, the participants were between 18 and 89 years of age and came from some 25 US areas. The data were produced by immunoSEQ multiplex PCR, yet TCRdb's version contains in-frame clones alone and is incomplete. The data contain some 200,000 clones, approximately 80% of them seen just once; the ten biggest clones take up around 7%. The germline V gene encodes CDR1 LGHDT and CDR2 YNNKEL (reference sequence). Trimming pared 5 bases from V and 2 bases from J, leaving 14 bases between. The CDR3 is 15 amino acids.

The V and J genes are TRBV3-1 (or the pseudogene TRBV3-2) and TRBJ2-3; D is perhaps TRBD2 (7 bases). The specimen was PBMCs or T cells enriched from blood (not recorded which). The source is a woman in her thirties or forties with acute COVID-19. Written as DNA, the CDR3 is TGTGCCAGCAGCAAAGGGGGGGTATCCACAGATACGCAGTATTTT. The encoded protein is CASSKGGVSTDTQYF.